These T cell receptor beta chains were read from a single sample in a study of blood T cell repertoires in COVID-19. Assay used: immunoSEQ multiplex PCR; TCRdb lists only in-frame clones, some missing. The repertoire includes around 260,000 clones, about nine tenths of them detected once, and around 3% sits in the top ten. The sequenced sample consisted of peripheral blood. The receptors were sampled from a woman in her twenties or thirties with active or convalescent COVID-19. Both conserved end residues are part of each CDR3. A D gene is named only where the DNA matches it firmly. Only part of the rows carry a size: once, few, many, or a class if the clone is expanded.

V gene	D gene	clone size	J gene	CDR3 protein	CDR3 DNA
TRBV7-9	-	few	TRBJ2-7	CASSPHGYEQYF	TGTGCCAGCAGCCCCCACGGGTACGAGCAGTACTTC
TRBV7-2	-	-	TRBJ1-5	CASSLPPSGRGNQPQHF	TGTGCCAGCAGCTTGCCCCCCAGTGGTCGCGGGAATCAGCCCCAGCATTTT
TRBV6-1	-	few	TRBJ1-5	CASSARDGLLGQPQHF	TGTGCCAGCAGTGCCCGAGACGGTCTCCTAGGTCAGCCCCAGCATTTT
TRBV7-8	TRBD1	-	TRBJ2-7	CASSFLEGQAYEQYF	TGTGCCAGCAGCTTCCTCGAAGGACAGGCCTACGAGCAGTACTTC
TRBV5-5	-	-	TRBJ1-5	CASSLEANQPQHF	TGTGCCAGCAGCTTGGAAGCTAATCAGCCCCAGCATTTT
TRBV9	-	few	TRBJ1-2	CASRDLRAEDGYTF	TGTGCCAGCAGGGATCTAAGGGCGGAGGATGGCTACACCTTC
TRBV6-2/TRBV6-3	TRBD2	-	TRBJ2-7	CASSYSSGVIREQYF	TGTGCCAGCAGTTACTCTAGCGGGGTCATACGGGAGCAGTACTTC
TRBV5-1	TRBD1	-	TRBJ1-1	CASSPGTGGENEAFF	TGCGCCAGCAGCCCGGGGACAGGGGGCGAAAATGAAGCTTTCTTT
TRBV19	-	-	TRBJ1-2	CASMSYGYTF	TGTGCCAGTATGAGCTATGGCTACACCTTC
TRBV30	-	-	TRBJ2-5	CAWGTAGETQYF	TGTGCCTGGGGGACGGCGGGGGAGACCCAGTACTTC
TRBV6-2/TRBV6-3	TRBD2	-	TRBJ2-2	CASSASRLAGDTGELFF	TGTGCCAGCAGCGCCTCAAGATTAGCGGGAGACACCGGGGAGCTGTTTTTT
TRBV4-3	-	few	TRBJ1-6	CASSQDMRDPLHF	TGCGCCAGCAGCCAAGATATGAGGGATCCCCTCCACTTT
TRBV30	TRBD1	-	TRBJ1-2	CACSRGNGYTF	TGTGCCTGCAGCAGGGGGAATGGCTACACCTTC
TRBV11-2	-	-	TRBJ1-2	CASSIPLDKEGYTF	TGTGCCAGCAGTATACCCTTGGACAAGGAAGGCTACACCTTC
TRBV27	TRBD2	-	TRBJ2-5	CASSLSSGVETQYF	TGTGCCAGCAGTTTATCTAGCGGGGTTGAGACCCAGTACTTC
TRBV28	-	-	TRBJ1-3	CASSDSRLPRSGNTIYF	TGTGCCAGCAGCGACAGCCGCTTACCTCGGTCTGGAAACACCATATATTTT
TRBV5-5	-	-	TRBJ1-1	CASRPLGGAEAFF	TGTGCCAGCAGGCCCCTAGGCGGCGCTGAAGCTTTCTTT
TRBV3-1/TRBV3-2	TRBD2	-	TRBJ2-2	CASSQGVLSSGGAGELFF	TGTGCCAGCAGCCAAGGGGTCTTATCTAGCGGGGGGGCCGGGGAGCTGTTTTTT